What follows describes a single T cell receptor beta chain. This specimen belongs to a study of shared clonotypes between healthy human individuals. Germline assignment: CDR1 SGHTA and CDR2 FQGNSA. Trimming left V 5 bases short and J 7 bases short, with 15 bases between. The CDR3 sequence is 13 residues long. Using immunoSEQ multiplex PCR, the repertoire was profiled, and TCRdb retains in-frame clones only, with some absent. The sample lists roughly 2.4 million clones; approximately 95% were seen once. Every one of the donors was a Caucasian adult that lived in Nashville, Tennessee. The V gene is TRBV7-2, the J gene TRBJ2-7; D unresolved. The TCR comes from a young man in good health. The sample consisted of naive CD4+ T cells sorted from blood. Indicated subset: CD45RA+ positively selected. The CDR3 DNA reads TGTGCCAGCAGCATAAGACCCGACGGGGAGCAGTACTTC. It encodes CASSIRPDGEQYF.